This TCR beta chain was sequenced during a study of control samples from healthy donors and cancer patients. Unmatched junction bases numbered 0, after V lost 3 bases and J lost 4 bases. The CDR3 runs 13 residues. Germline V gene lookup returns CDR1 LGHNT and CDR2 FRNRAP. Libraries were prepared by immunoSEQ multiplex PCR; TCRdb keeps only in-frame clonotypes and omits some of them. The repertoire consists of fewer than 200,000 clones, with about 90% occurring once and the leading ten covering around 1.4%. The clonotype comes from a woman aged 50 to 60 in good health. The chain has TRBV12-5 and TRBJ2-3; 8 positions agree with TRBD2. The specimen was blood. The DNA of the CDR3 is TGTGCTAGTGGTTTAGCGGGAGCAGATACGCAGTATTTT. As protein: CASGLAGADTQYF.